This T cell receptor (beta chain) is drawn from a study of tissue T cells after allogeneic stem cell transplantation. General observations from the study: Only a limited share of tissue TCRs appeared in blood or spleen.

The V gene's germline CDR1 is NSQYPW and CDR2 LRSPGD (reference sequence). This CDR3 has 13 residues. Trimming shortened V by 0 bases and J by 4 bases, and 7 bases separated the two germline ends. This clone was observed a handful of times. What it binds is unknown. Gene names are the mouse ones. The CDR3 is cut off 1 residue early in the read; its end comes from the germline J gene. TCRbeta CDR3 was sequenced at survey depth with template counts. The data were produced by immunoSEQ multiplex PCR, yet TCRdb's version contains in-frame clones alone and is incomplete. The table shows about 48,000 clones, with 65% to 80% occurring only once.

The specimen was sorted cells pooled from one or two spleens. The TCR was taken from a pool of C57BL/6 mice in good health. The V gene is TRBV1, the J gene TRBJ2-7; D ambiguous. The CDR3 is CTCSAETPYEQYF. The sequenced part of the CDR3 DNA is TGCACCTGCAGTGCAGAGACACCTTATGAACAGTAC.